This entry lists 4 T cell receptor beta chains sequenced from one sample in a study of T cells after posttransplantation cyclophosphamide. The method was immunoSEQ multiplex PCR; TCRdb's version includes in-frame clones alone and lacks a portion of them. The sample shows 20,000 to 25,000 clones, about 76% of them seen only once. The sample consisted of memory CD4+ T cells sorted from PBMCs. These receptors were obtained from an older woman in good health, CMV-negative, and a related stem cell transplant donor.

The rearrangement joins TRBV7-9 to TRBJ1-2; weak D call: TRBD1 (5 bases). The length of the CDR3 is 15 residues. V was trimmed by 0 bases and J by 3 bases, leaving 11 bases between them. Germline V gene data show CDR1 as SEHNR and CDR2 as FQNEAQ (reference sequence). The CDR3 DNA reads as TGTGCCAGCAGCTTAGCAGGGGCGACTGACTATGGCTACACCTTC. It codes for CASSLAGATDYGYTF.

In regard to this clone: One junction end does not reproduce the germline sequence, and a read error may be involved. The chain has TRBV6-5 and TRBJ2-7; D is unclear. This CDR3 is built from 15 residues. Per the germline V gene, CDR1 is MNHEY and CDR2 is SVGAGI. CDR3 DNA: TGTGCCATCAGTGGCCACGGCCCGCCGCCTAGGGAGCAGTACTTC. It translates to CAISGHGPPPREQYF.

The rearrangement uses TRBV5-1 and TRBJ2-5; a possible D gene is TRBD1 (5 bases). The V gene lost 1 base and the J gene lost 3 bases, with 7 bases spanning the gap. CDR3 length: 13 amino acids. Germline CDR1 and CDR2: SGHRS and YFSETQ. CDR3 coding DNA: TGCGCCAGCAGCTTGTGGACAAAAGAGACCCAGTACTTC. Its translation is CASSLWTKETQYF.

This sequence joins TRBV15 and TRBJ1-2, with TRBD1 matching 9 bases. This CDR3 spans 15 amino acids. V shed 0 bases, J shed 7 bases, and the junction held 6 bases outside the gene matches. Germline V gene lookup returns CDR1 LNHNV and CDR2 YYDKDF (reference sequence). CDR3 protein: CATSREGQGSGGYTF. The CDR3 DNA reads TGTGCCACCAGCAGAGAGGGACAGGGATCAGGTGGCTACACCTTC.